The sequence of this TCR beta chain was determined in a study of shared clonotypes between healthy human individuals. Study-wide findings and caveats: Naive CD4 clonotypes were shared across a few donors at roughly 5%.

Recent vaccinations or acute infections were absent in the healthy HIV-negative adult donors. The CDR3 loop spans 15 amino acids. Using immunoSEQ multiplex PCR, the repertoire was profiled, and TCRdb retains in-frame clones only, with some absent. The table has 2,100,000 or so clones, roughly 95% seen once. In the case of this clone: What it recognizes is unknown.

This clonotype was obtained from a man between 18 and 35 years old in good health. The rearrangement links TRBV7-5 to TRBJ2-7; the table assigns TRBD1, which was not confirmed against the DNA. TRBV7-5 corresponds to a pseudogene. The sample comprised naive CD4+ T cells sorted from blood. Stated subset: CD45RA+ positively selected. CDR3 bases: TGTGCCAGAAGCACTGGACAGGGGGCCGTCTACGAGCAGTACTTC. Translating gives CARSTGQGAVYEQYF.